A single sample is the source of the 2 T cell receptor delta chains below, sequenced in a study of γδ T cells in repeated Plasmodium falciparum infection. Gammadelta T cells were flow-sorted from PBMC into Vgamma9/Vdelta2+ and Vdelta2-negative populations for bulk analysis. TCRdb used CATT to re-call clones from the multiplex PCR reads. Of tens of thousands of delta-chain clones in the sample, roughly 0.98% were seen once. What was sequenced was gamma-delta T cells from blood. The receptors come from a pool of human donors (malaria-infected and uninfected, not separated).

This clone was seen a few times. A far larger clone is off by one base, so a read error is likely. The same CDR3 can be traced to other DNA sequences in this sample. V usage is TRDV1 and J usage is TRDJ1; D unresolved. V lost 5 bases and J 3 bases, leaving 7 bases between the germline ends. Germline values: CDR1 TSWWSYY, CDR2 QGS. CDR3 length: 12 amino acids. CDR3 sequence reads: CALGMGADKLIF. DNA of the CDR3: TGTGCTCTTGGGATGGGAGCCGATAAACTCATCTTT.

A note on this clone: TCRdb's listed protein matches a much larger clone and diverges from this DNA's translation at residue 8, likely through a read error; the protein shown comes from the DNA. The rearrangement joins TRDV2 to TRDJ1, with TRDD3 matching over 10 bases. The J gene comes from matching the DNA to germline here; TCRdb lacks it. Germline lookup yields CDR1 GEAIGNYY and CDR2 EKD. With 0 bases clipped from V and 0 bases from J, the junction kept 15 bases outside the gene matches. The CDR3 sequence is 20 residues long. This CDR3 reads CACDTLVQGDTRKDTDKLIF. In DNA, the CDR3 is TGTGCCTGTGACACCCTGGTACAGGGGGATACGCGGAAGGACACCGATAAACTCATCTTT.